These 21 T cell receptor beta chains were sequenced from one sample in a study of shared clonotypes between healthy human individuals. Sequenced by immunoSEQ multiplex PCR; TCRdb stores in-frame clones only, minus some. This table holds about 480,000 clones, almost 80% found once. Sequenced sample: PBMCs. Receptors originate from a woman between 40 and 55 years old in good health. Some clones in this sample may be carry-over from other donors' samples.

This chain uses TRBV14 with TRBJ2-7, with D perhaps TRBD1 (6 bases). Germline V gene sequence: CDR1 SGHDN, CDR2 FVKESK. Trimming took 8 bases from V and 2 from J, leaving 16 bases between them. The CDR3 is made up of 14 amino acids. Here the CDR3 reads CASARTATPYEQYF. CDR3 DNA sequence: TGTGCCAGCGCCCGGACAGCCACCCCCTACGAGCAGTACTTC. Full variable domain (missing parts from reference TRBV14 and TRBJ2-7): EAGVTQFPSHSVIEKGQTVTLRCDPISGHDNLYWYRRVMGKEIKFLLHFVKESKQDESGMPNNRFLAERTGGTYSTLKVQPAELEDSGVYFCASARTATPYEQYFGPGTRLTVT.

The V gene is TRBV30, the J gene TRBJ2-7; D is tentatively TRBD1 or TRBD2 (5 bases each). From germline, CDR1 is GTSNPN and CDR2 SVGIG (reference sequence). The CDR3 is 11 amino acids. Deletions cut 6 bases from V and 6 bases from J, with 12 bases between. This chain's CDR3 is CACRTGPEQYF. The CDR3 nucleotides are TGTGCCTGTAGGACGGGACCCGAGCAGTACTTC.

The chain has TRBV19 and TRBJ2-1; 8 bases align to TRBD2. Germline V lookup: CDR1 LNHDA, CDR2 SQIVND (reference sequence). This CDR3 spans 19 amino acids. Trimming at V came to 5 bases and at J to 5 bases, leaving 20 bases not matched to a gene. The DNA of the CDR3 is TGTGCCAGTAGTCTCCCCCCCTCGGGACTAGGAGGGCGTCACAATGAGCAGTTCTTC. It translates to CASSLPPSGLGGRHNEQFF.

The chain uses TRBV2 and TRBJ2-3, with 7 nucleotides matching TRBD2. Germline CDR1 reads SNHLY; CDR2 reads FYNNEI. The CDR3 has 17 residues. Germline trimming cut 2 bases from V and 2 bases from J; bases unmatched to any gene: 10. CDR3 sequence reads: CASSETRVGLNTDTQYF. The CDR3 DNA sequence: TGTGCCAGCAGTGAAACCAGGGTGGGACTAAACACAGATACGCAGTATTTT.

This chain links TRBV4-1 with TRBJ1-4, with a possible D match to TRBD1 (5 bases). The CDR3 extends over 16 amino acids. Per germline, CDR1 MGHRA and CDR2 YSYEKL. The V and J ends lost 0 bases and 7 bases respectively, with 15 bases between them. The CDR3 spells CASSQEGIGVAEKLFF. In nucleotides, the CDR3 is TGCGCCAGCAGCCAAGAAGGTATAGGGGTTGCTGAAAAACTGTTTTTT.

This chain joins TRBV7-3 and TRBJ2-3; D ambiguous. V was pared by 5 bases and J by 10 bases, with 16 bases between. The CDR3 contains 13 residues. Germline V gene lookup returns CDR1 SGHTA and CDR2 FQGTGA. CDR3 coding DNA: TGTGCCAGCAGCCCGGGCCCTACCACCCCGCAGTATTTT. Protein product: CASSPGPTTPQYF.

The chain employs TRBV6-5 and TRBJ2-1; the D gene could be TRBD1 or TRBD2 (5 bases each). From germline, CDR1 is MNHEY and CDR2 SVGAGI. The CDR3 sequence is 13 residues long. With 7 bases removed from V and 6 bases from J, the gap between germline ends came to 13 bases. The CDR3 spells CASTGTSLNEQFF. The CDR3 DNA reads as TGTGCCAGCACCGGGACCAGCCTCAATGAGCAGTTCTTC.

The V gene is TRBV28, the J gene TRBJ2-1; 8 nucleotides agree with TRBD2. V lost 5 bases, J lost 15 bases, and 9 bases stayed unmatched. Germline-derived CDR1 and CDR2 are MDHEN and SYDVKM. The CDR3 is made up of 12 amino acids. CDR3 in amino acids: CASSQNSGNAFF. In DNA form, the CDR3 reads TGTGCCAGCAGTCAAAATAGCGGGAACGCGTTCTTC.

This chain's CDR3 is CASSPLGAVTNEQFF. The CDR3 nucleotides are TGTGCCAGCAGCCCACTCGGGGCAGTCACCAATGAGCAGTTCTTC. This sequence joins TRBV7-9 and TRBJ2-1, with D perhaps being TRBD1 or TRBD2 (5 bases each). V lost 5 bases to trimming and J lost 6 bases, with 17 bases between them. The CDR3 sequence is 15 residues long. Looked up from germline, CDR1 is SEHNR and CDR2 is FQNEAQ (reference sequence).

The genes are TRBV7-2 and TRBJ1-3; D gene unclear. The germline gives CDR1 SGHTA, CDR2 FQGNSA. Between the trimmed V and J ends, which lost 4 bases and 8 bases, there was a span of 15 bases. CDR3 length: 14 residues. The CDR3 reads CASSSSFPVYTIYF. CDR3 coding DNA: TGTGCCAGCAGCTCAAGCTTCCCTGTGTACACCATATATTTT.

The rearrangement uses TRBV7-8 and TRBJ2-3; either TRBD1 or TRBD2 may supply D (5 bases each). From germline, CDR1 is SGHVS and CDR2 FQNEAQ. Trimming removed 6 bases from V and 0 bases from J, with 25 bases in between. The CDR3 extends over 19 amino acids. CDR3 in amino acids: CASSRPGTTPRISTDTQYF. Here the CDR3 DNA reads TGTGCCAGCAGTCGCCCCGGGACCACTCCGAGAATCAGCACAGATACGCAGTATTTT. Looking up the rest from reference TRBV7-8 and TRBJ2-3 gives the full variable domain: GAGVSQSPRYKVAKRGQDVALRCDPISGHVSLFWYQQALGQGPEFLTYFQNEAQLDKSGLPSDRFFAERPEGSVSTLKIQRTQQEDSAVYLCASSRPGTTPRISTDTQYFGPGTRLTVL.

V and J are TRBV5-1 and TRBJ2-2; D tentatively fits TRBD1 or TRBD2 (5 bases each). The CDR3 has 18 amino acids. Trimming stripped 4 bases from V and 4 bases from J, with 23 bases between. Germline V gives CDR1 SGHRS, CDR2 YFSETQ. The CDR3, as DNA: TGCGCCAGCAGCCCCCGGGACCACCGGGGAGTGGGCACCGGGGAGCTGTTTTTT. This translates into CASSPRDHRGVGTGELFF.

This sequence joins TRBV27 and TRBJ2-4; D possibly corresponds to TRBD2 (6 bases). Germline CDR1 and CDR2: MNHEY and SMNVEV (reference sequence). V was shortened by 3 bases and J by 0 bases, with 18 bases between the two germline ends. This CDR3 is 18 amino acids long. The CDR3 nucleotides read TGTGCCAGCAGTTTCGGCCCCGGGGGTGCCAGAGCCAAAAACATTCAGTACTTC. Residues: CASSFGPGGARAKNIQYF.

Here the CDR3 reads CASSLDMSSSYF. The DNA for the CDR3 is TGTGCCAGCAGCCTAGACATGTCCTCCTCGTACTTC. V is TRBV7-9 and J is TRBJ2-7; D not resolved. V was trimmed by 5 bases and J by 12 bases, leaving 17 bases between them. There are 12 residues in the CDR3. CDR1 and CDR2 from the germline V gene are SEHNR and FQNEAQ (reference sequence).

The J gene is TRBJ2-5, the V gene TRBV18; 10 bases agree with TRBD1. Germline loops: CDR1 KGHSH, CDR2 LQKENI. V lost 3 bases and J lost 9; bases outside the gene matches: 4. The CDR3 length is 13 residues. CDR3: CASSPGDRGPQYF. CDR3 nucleotide sequence: TGTGCCAGCTCACCCGGGGACAGGGGTCCCCAGTACTTC.

The rearrangement links TRBV15 to TRBJ2-7; no clear D gene. Trimming removed 0 bases at V and 6 bases at J, with 6 bases between. The germline V gene has CDR1 LNHNV and CDR2 YYDKDF (reference sequence). This CDR3 contains 12 residues. The CDR3 sequence is CATSRDPGEQYF. As DNA, the CDR3 is TGTGCCACCAGCAGAGATCCAGGCGAGCAGTACTTC.

The chain couples TRBV28 to TRBJ1-1; 8 nucleotides agree with TRBD1. From germline, CDR1 is MDHEN and CDR2 SYDVKM. CDR3 length: 14 amino acids. Germline trimming cut 6 bases from V and 3 bases from J; bases unmatched to any gene: 6. CDR3 protein: CASSPGQGYTEAFF. CDR3 DNA sequence: TGTGCCAGCAGCCCCGGACAGGGTTACACTGAAGCTTTCTTT.

The rearrangement uses TRBV28 and TRBJ2-6; the D is unclear. Trimming left V 7 bases short and J 1 base short, with 8 bases between. The CDR3 has 14 residues. Germline V CDR1 and CDR2: MDHEN, SYDVKM. The CDR3 nucleotides read TGTGCCAGCACCCAAGGTTCTGGGGCCAACGTCCTGACTTTC. Encoded protein: CASTQGSGANVLTF.

The CDR3 reads CASSDGQGKSNQPQHF. The CDR3 DNA reads TGTGCCAGCAGTGACGGACAGGGGAAAAGCAATCAGCCCCAGCATTTT. The V and J genes are TRBV25-1 and TRBJ1-5; the match to TRBD1 covers 9 bases. Germline V gene data show CDR1 as MGHDK and CDR2 as SYGVNS. The CDR3 totals 16 residues. With V trimmed by 3 bases and J by 1 base, 4 bases remained unmatched.

The genes are TRBV6-9 and TRBJ2-6; D perhaps matches TRBD2 (5 bases). Germline values: CDR1 MNHGY, CDR2 SVAAGI. The CDR3 spans 24 residues. Trimming cost V 2 bases and J 0 bases, with 32 bases left between them. The CDR3 nucleotides read TGTGCCAGCAGTTATACCCCGCGCTGGGCAAGCGGTGAGAGAGGCCTCTCTGGGGCCAACGTCCTGACTTTC. It codes for CASSYTPRWASGERGLSGANVLTF.

The chain couples TRBV4-2 to TRBJ2-7, with D hard to call. V lost 3 bases and J lost 0, with 15 bases in between. Germline-derived CDR1 and CDR2 are LGHNA and YNFKEQ. This CDR3 region has 16 residues. CDR3 in DNA: TGTGCCAGCAGCCAGGGTGGACGCGAGAGCTCCTACGAGCAGTACTTC. Translated: CASSQGGRESSYEQYF.